These T cell receptor beta chains were read from a single sample in a study of ipilimumab plus nivolumab after autologous stem cell transplantation. Produced via immunoSEQ multiplex PCR; TCRdb's table is partial and in-frame only. The sample includes 77,000 or so clones, about 83% seen only once; the top ten take roughly 2%. Sequencing used PBMCs, obtained in a trial of ipilimumab plus nivolumab as post-transplant consolidation. The receptors derive from a male donor with diffuse large B-cell lymphoma. Each CDR3 is given with its conserved first and last residue. A D gene is named only where the DNA matches it firmly. Clone size, where shown, is once, few, many, or a class for clones that have expanded.

cdr3_nt,cdr3_aa,clone_size,v_call,j_call,d_call
TGTGCCAGCAGCCTTGACAGGGTTGATACCGGGGAGCTGTTTTTT,CASSLDRVDTGELFF,NA,TRBV2,TRBJ2-2,TRBD1
TGCGCCAGCAGCACAGGGAGGGCAGTCGGGAACACTGAAGCTTTCTTT,CASSTGRAVGNTEAFF,NA,TRBV5-1,TRBJ1-1,NA
TGTGCCAGCAGTCCTGGGGACTATAGCAATCAGCCCCAGCATTTT,CASSPGDYSNQPQHF,once,TRBV6-5,TRBJ1-5,NA
TGCACCAGCGCCGGAGGTAAGCCCTACAATGAGCAGTTCTTC,CTSAGGKPYNEQFF,NA,TRBV1,TRBJ2-1,NA
TGCAGCGTTGTCCGGGGGGGGGCCTACAATGAGCAGTTCTTC,CSVVRGGAYNEQFF,NA,TRBV29-1,TRBJ2-1,TRBD2
TGTGCCAGCAGCCCCCGACAGGGGAGAAGCTCCTACGAGCAGTACTTC,CASSPRQGRSSYEQYF,NA,TRBV7-9,TRBJ2-7,TRBD1
TGTGCCAGCAGCCGGCGCCTCAGTTCCGGGGCATACAATGAGCAGTTCTTC,CASSRRLSSGAYNEQFF,NA,TRBV14,TRBJ2-1,NA
TGTGCCAGCAGTTCATCCGGGTCGGGGGTGGGCGGCTACACCTTC,CASSSSGSGVGGYTF,once,TRBV27,TRBJ1-2,NA
TGTGCCAGCATGGGGGGGAGCTACACTGAAGCTTTCTTT,CASMGGSYTEAFF,NA,TRBV6-6,TRBJ1-1,NA
TGTGCCAGTAGTACCACTAGCGGGGGGGCCTACGAGCAGTACTTC,CASSTTSGGAYEQYF,NA,TRBV19,TRBJ2-7,TRBD2
TGTGCCAGTAGTATAGTGGGGGTAAGCGAGCAGTACTTC,CASSIVGVSEQYF,NA,TRBV19,TRBJ2-7,NA
TGTGCCAGTAGTATAGGGCAGGTGGCTGGGGCCAACGTCCTGACTTTC,CASSIGQVAGANVLTF,few,TRBV19,TRBJ2-6,NA
TGCGCCAGCAGCCAGGCGCCGGGACAGGGAACCTACGAGCAGTACTTC,CASSQAPGQGTYEQYF,NA,TRBV4-1,TRBJ2-7,TRBD1
TGTGCCAGCAGCTTGTCGGGGCGTCGGGAGACCCAGTACTTC,CASSLSGRRETQYF,NA,TRBV7-3,TRBJ2-5,NA
TGTGCCAGCAGCTTGACTAGCGGGGGCCCCACAGATACGCAGTATTTT,CASSLTSGGPTDTQYF,NA,TRBV7-2,TRBJ2-3,TRBD2
TGTGCCAGCAGTGAAGGGGCAGGGGGATTTGAAGCTTTCTTT,CASSEGAGGFEAFF,NA,TRBV6-1,TRBJ1-1,TRBD1
TGTGCCAGCAGCGCAGCGGGTGAGATGAACACTGAAGCTTTCTTT,CASSAAGEMNTEAFF,few,TRBV7-9,TRBJ1-1,NA
TGCAGCGTTTCGGACCGATTCGAGACCCAGTACTTC,CSVSDRFETQYF,once,TRBV29-1,TRBJ2-5,NA
TGTGCCAGCAGCTCCCTTCAGGGGACTGGAAACACCATATATTTT,CASSSLQGTGNTIYF,NA,TRBV13,TRBJ1-3,NA
TGTGCCAGCGATGGTACAGGGGGCGTGGGGGGAGCCAAAAACATTCAGTACTTC,CASDGTGGVGGAKNIQYF,NA,TRBV2,TRBJ2-4,TRBD1
TGCAGCGTTGTCGGATCTGGAAACACCATATATTTT,CSVVGSGNTIYF,NA,TRBV29-1,TRBJ1-3,NA
TGTGCCTGGTCCCGGGACAGACAAGAGACCCAGTACTTC,CAWSRDRQETQYF,NA,TRBV30,TRBJ2-5,TRBD1
TGTGCCAGCACCCGGACAGTTAACACCGGGGAGCTGTTTTTT,CASTRTVNTGELFF,few,TRBV6-5,TRBJ2-2,NA
TGTGCCAGCAGTCCCGTCCAGACGGGCTCTGGAAACACCATATATTTT,CASSPVQTGSGNTIYF,few,TRBV2,TRBJ1-3,NA
TGTGCTAGTGGTTTGATGGGGCCGGAGACCCAGTACTTC,CASGLMGPETQYF,NA,TRBV12-5,TRBJ2-5,NA
TGTGCCTCCAAGAACCCGACGACCGAAGAGACCCAGTACTTC,CASKNPTTEETQYF,NA,TRBV5-4,TRBJ2-5,NA
TGTGCCAGCAGCGCTGGTGGGGTGTACACAGATACGCAGTATTTT,CASSAGGVYTDTQYF,NA,TRBV9,TRBJ2-3,NA
TGTGCCAGTAGCCTTGGACAGGCCTATGGCTACACCTTC,CASSLGQAYGYTF,NA,TRBV19,TRBJ1-2,TRBD1
TGTGCCTCCTCGAGGAGCGGACAGGGGGCGAGCTATGGCTACACCTTC,CASSRSGQGASYGYTF,once,TRBV9,TRBJ1-2,TRBD1
TGTGCCAGTAGTATTTTATTAACAGGAGGACAGGGGGTCAATCAGCCCCAGCATTTT,CASSILLTGGQGVNQPQHF,NA,TRBV19,TRBJ1-5,TRBD1
TGCAGCGTTGAGGGGACCGGGAACACTGAAGCTTTCTTT,CSVEGTGNTEAFF,NA,TRBV29-1,TRBJ1-1,NA
TGTGCCAGCAGTGGATCTTCGCGAGGTGATGGCTACACCTTC,CASSGSSRGDGYTF,NA,TRBV2,TRBJ1-2,NA
TGTGCCAGCAGCTTATTTCCGGGACTAGCGGGGGGAGGTAGGAATGAGCAGTTCTTC,CASSLFPGLAGGGRNEQFF,NA,TRBV7-6,TRBJ2-1,TRBD2
TGCGCCAGCAGCCATCCCTTCGGGTCGGTGGGACAAGAGACCCAGTACTTC,CASSHPFGSVGQETQYF,NA,TRBV4-3,TRBJ2-5,NA
TGTGCCAGCAGTGACGGACGGGTTCGGGGCGAGCAGTACTTC,CASSDGRVRGEQYF,NA,TRBV2,TRBJ2-7,NA
TGTGCCAGCCAGGGACTAGCGGGGGGCACCTACGAGCAGTACTTC,CASQGLAGGTYEQYF,NA,TRBV6-5,TRBJ2-7,TRBD2
TGTGCCAGCTCACTGGACAGGGATTCACCCCTCCACTTT,CASSLDRDSPLHF,NA,TRBV18,TRBJ1-6,TRBD1
TGTGCCAGCAGACCCCTAGCGGGGGTCTCCTACGAGCAGTACTTC,CASRPLAGVSYEQYF,NA,TRBV27,TRBJ2-7,TRBD2
TGTGCCAGCAGCCAAGATTCAACAGTCGGGGCCGGGGAGCTGTTTTTT,CASSQDSTVGAGELFF,NA,TRBV4-2,TRBJ2-2,NA
TGTGCCAGCAGTGTCCGGGGGGCGGGTTACAATGAGCAGTTCTTC,CASSVRGAGYNEQFF,few,TRBV2,TRBJ2-1,NA
TGCGCCAGCGAGCGGTCGGGACAGGGATGCTACACCTTC,CASERSGQGCYTF,once,TRBV10-1,TRBJ1-2,TRBD1
TGTGCCAGCAGCTTGAGGGGAGAAGAGACCCAGTACTTC,CASSLRGEETQYF,NA,TRBV5-4,TRBJ2-5,NA
TGCAGCGGTACCCCCGGGACGGGTTTTAGGACCCAGTACTTC,CSGTPGTGFRTQYF,NA,TRBV29-1,TRBJ2-5,NA
TGTGCCAGTAGTATAGGAGGGATTGGGACAGCTTTCTTT,CASSIGGIGTAFF,NA,TRBV19,TRBJ1-1,NA
TGTGCCAGCAGAGCTAGCGGGGGGGCCTTCGGGGAGCTGTTTTTT,CASRASGGAFGELFF,NA,TRBV6-1,TRBJ2-2,TRBD2
TGTGCCAGCAGTAGGCAGGGGCTATCCTACAATGAGCAGTTCTTC,CASSRQGLSYNEQFF,few,TRBV6-5,TRBJ2-1,NA
TGTGCCTGGAGGTCTCCAGGTATCTATGGCTACACCTTC,CAWRSPGIYGYTF,NA,TRBV30,TRBJ1-2,NA
TGCGCCAGCAGCGCAATGGGACTTTACAATGAGCAGTTCTTC,CASSAMGLYNEQFF,NA,TRBV5-1,TRBJ2-1,NA
TGCGCCAGCAGCCCCCCCCCGGGGACCGGGGAGCTGTTTTTT,CASSPPPGTGELFF,NA,TRBV4-1,TRBJ2-2,NA
TGTGCCAGTAGTCCCCGGTGGGGTGTTGACGCCGGCACAGATACGCAGTATTTT,CASSPRWGVDAGTDTQYF,NA,TRBV19,TRBJ2-3,NA
TGTGCCAGCAGCCATGACGAGACCTTGAACACCGGGGAGCTGTTTTTT,CASSHDETLNTGELFF,NA,TRBV7-9,TRBJ2-2,NA
TGTGCCAGCAGCTACCATCTTCGGGGTGTGGGGGAGACCCAGTACTTC,CASSYHLRGVGETQYF,NA,TRBV7-8,TRBJ2-5,NA